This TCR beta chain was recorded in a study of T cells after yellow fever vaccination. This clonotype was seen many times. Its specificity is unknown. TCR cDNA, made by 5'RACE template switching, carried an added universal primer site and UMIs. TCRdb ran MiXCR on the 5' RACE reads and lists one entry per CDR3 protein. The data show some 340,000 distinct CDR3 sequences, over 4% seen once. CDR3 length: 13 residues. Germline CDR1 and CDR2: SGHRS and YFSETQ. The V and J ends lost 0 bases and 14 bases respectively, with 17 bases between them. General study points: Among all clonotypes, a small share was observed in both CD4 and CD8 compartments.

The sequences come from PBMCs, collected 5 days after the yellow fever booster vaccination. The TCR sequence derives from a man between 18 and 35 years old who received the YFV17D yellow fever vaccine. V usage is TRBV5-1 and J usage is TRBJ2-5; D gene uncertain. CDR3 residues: CASSLEAGPPTYF. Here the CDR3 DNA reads TGCGCCAGCAGCTTGGAGGCCGGACCGCCTACCTACTTC.